In this sample, the clone carrying this TCR beta chain turned up many times. As yet, its antigen is unknown. The sample originates from a study of blood T cells in healthy people across ages. Primed by a sample-barcoded 5' primer and a J-beta primer mix, a second PCR proceeded for 7 to 11 cycles. One entry per CDR3 protein results from TCRdb running MiXCR on the 5' RACE reads. The sample shows 1.5 million or so distinct CDR3 sequences, 40% to 45% of them seen only once. General study findings and limits: Since the PBMCs were unsorted, naive and antigen-experienced cells could not be conclusively compared.

Per sample, a minimum of 6 million PBMCs were isolated. Total RNA was isolated from each sample in quantities of at least 5 micrograms. Losses at the gene ends were 5 bases for V and 4 bases for J; bases not matched to a gene: 5. The CDR3 runs 14 residues. Germline V gene sequence: CDR1 SGHTA, CDR2 FQGNSA. The chain links TRBV7-2 to TRBJ1-1; 9 bases align to TRBD1. Sequencing input: blood. This receptor was taken from a young woman in good health. CDR3 region: CASSTRDRATEAFF. The CDR3 nucleotides read TGTGCCAGCAGCACCCGGGACAGGGCCACTGAAGCTTTCTTT.